The 30 T cell receptor beta chains reported below all come from one sample, sequenced in a study of prognosis after radiotherapy for stage I lung cancer. Two-round multiplex PCR on genomic DNA was the method by which TCR beta CDR3 was amplified. Amplification in first-round PCR relied on primers specific to each TRBV and TRBJ gene. TCRdb ran MiXCR on the multiplex PCR reads and lists one entry per CDR3 protein. The repertoire holds 9,500 to 12,000 distinct CDR3 sequences, with roughly a third as singletons. The sample consisted of PBMCs, taken before or after stereotactic body radiation therapy (not recorded which). The receptors derive from a donor of 50 years or more with non-small cell lung cancer.

This clonotype appeared many times. This chain connects TRBV24-1 to TRBJ2-2; 9 nucleotides line up with TRBD2. V shed 0 bases and J 0 bases; nucleotides not matched to a gene: 13. The CDR3 runs 21 residues. Germline lookup yields CDR1 KGHDR and CDR2 SFDVKD. The CDR3 DNA is TGTGCCACCAGTGATTTGAAGGGGTCTAGGACTAGCGTCTCGAACACCGGGGAGCTGTTTTTT. Its translation is CATSDLKGSRTSVSNTGELFF.

This clonotype has ten or more counts. This chain uses TRBV7-3 with TRBJ2-2; no clear D gene. V lost 2 bases to trimming and J lost 2 bases, with 3 bases between them. The CDR3 extends over 13 amino acids. Germline loops: CDR1 SGHTA, CDR2 FQGTGA. The CDR3 DNA reads TGTGCCAGCAGCTTAGGAAACACCGGGGAGCTGTTTTTT. This sequence encodes CASSLGNTGELFF. The whole variable domain, filled in from reference TRBV7-3 and TRBJ2-2, reads GAGVSQTPSNKVTEKGKYVELRCDPISGHTALYWYRQSLGQGPEFLIYFQGTGAADDSGLPNDRFFAVRPEGSVSTLKIQRTERGDSAVYLCASSLGNTGELFFGEGSRLTVL.

The rearrangement uses TRBV7-9 and TRBJ1-5; D is ambiguous. With 2 bases removed from V and 6 bases from J, the gap between germline ends came to 5 bases. This CDR3 has 12 residues. The germline gives CDR1 SEHNR, CDR2 FQNEAQ (reference sequence). Here the CDR3 reads CASSLIVQPQHF. CDR3 nucleotides: TGTGCCAGCAGCTTAATCGTTCAGCCCCAGCATTTT.

This clonotype has a count of ten or more. The V call is TRBV27, the J call TRBJ2-1; TRBD1 matches at 9 bases. CDR3 length: 17 amino acids. CDR1 is MNHEY and CDR2 is SMNVEV in the germline V gene (reference sequence). J was trimmed by 0 bases and V by 4 bases; bases with no gene match: 7. CDR3 DNA sequence: TGTGCCAGCAGTTCCCAGGGACAGGGAGCCTCCTACAATGAGCAGTTCTTC. It is translated as CASSSQGQGASYNEQFF.

This clonotype has a count of ten or more. The chain is built from TRBV19 and TRBJ2-1; D unclear. V lost 3 bases and J lost 6, with 15 bases in between. Germline CDR1 is LNHDA and CDR2 is SQIVND (reference sequence). The CDR3 is 15 residues long. The DNA of the CDR3 is TGTGCCAGTAGTATGGTTGCCGGAGTAGTCAATGAGCAGTTCTTC. Amino acid sequence: CASSMVAGVVNEQFF. The full variable domain, its missing parts supplied by reference TRBV19 and TRBJ2-1, is DGGITQSPKYLFRKEGQNVTLSCEQNLNHDAMYWYRQDPGQGLRLIYYSQIVNDFQKGDIAEGYSVSREKKESFPLTVTSAQKNPTAFYLCASSMVAGVVNEQFFGPGTRLTVL.

The chain uses TRBV27 and TRBJ2-1; no clear D. This CDR3 has 16 residues. Per the germline V gene, CDR1 is MNHEY and CDR2 is SMNVEV (reference sequence). V was trimmed by 3 bases and J by 0 bases, leaving 12 bases between them. The CDR3 here is CASSLSETSSYNEQFF. CDR3 bases: TGTGCCAGCAGTTTGTCAGAGACAAGCTCCTACAATGAGCAGTTCTTC.

This clonotype was seen ten or more times. The chain joins TRBV28 to TRBJ2-1, with 8 bases aligning to TRBD2. This CDR3 spans 15 amino acids. In germline, CDR1 is MDHEN, CDR2 SYDVKM. V shed 6 bases and J 7 bases; nucleotides not matched to a gene: 11. CDR3 sequence: CASSPQEREWNEQFF. The CDR3, as DNA: TGTGCCAGCAGCCCCCAGGAGCGGGAGTGGAATGAGCAGTTCTTC.

This clonotype was recorded many times. This chain connects TRBV19 to TRBJ2-7; D unclear. Trimming stripped 8 bases from V and 6 bases from J, with 11 bases between. CDR1 LNHDA and CDR2 SQIVND come from the germline V gene (reference sequence). The CDR3 is made up of 11 amino acids. CDR3 amino acids: CASGDGAEQYF. The CDR3 DNA sequence: TGTGCCAGTGGAGACGGCGCCGAGCAGTACTTC.

This clonotype has a single count. This may come from a read error, since a much larger clone is one base off. This sequence joins TRBV3-1 and TRBJ2-5; tentatively, D is TRBD2 (7 bases). The CDR3 has 16 residues. Germline V gene sequence: CDR1 LGHDT, CDR2 YNNKEL (reference sequence). The germline V and J ends were trimmed by 4 bases and 5 bases, with 20 bases remaining between them. The CDR3 sequence: CASSPRLVGGRETQYF. The CDR3 coding sequence is TGTGCCAGCAGCCCACGACTAGTGGGGGGGCGCGAGACCCAGTACTTC.

This clonotype was picked up many times. The chain recombines TRBV7-9 with TRBJ1-3, with D maybe TRBD1 (5 bases). CDR3 length: 14 residues. V was trimmed by 5 bases and J by 8 bases, leaving 16 bases between them. Germline lookup yields CDR1 SEHNR and CDR2 FQNEAQ (reference sequence). The chain's CDR3 is CASSRQGLPDTIYF. The CDR3, as DNA: TGTGCCAGCAGCCGGCAGGGTCTTCCGGACACCATATATTTT.

This clonotype was recorded at least ten times. This chain joins TRBV6-1 and TRBJ1-1, with D tentatively TRBD1 (6 bases). Germline lookup yields CDR1 MNHNS and CDR2 SASEGT. The CDR3 totals 13 residues. The CDR3 is CSTGQWMNTEAFF. For the CDR3, the DNA is TGTAGCACAGGACAGTGGATGAACACTGAAGCTTTCTTT.

This clonotype has ten or more counts. The chain links TRBV12-3 or TRBV12-4 to TRBJ1-5; D is perhaps TRBD1 (6 bases). With 5 bases removed from V and 8 bases from J, the gap between germline ends came to 16 bases. This CDR3 region has 14 residues. CDR3 bases: TGTGCCAGCAGTCTAGGACAGCCCATCAAGCCCCAGCATTTT. Translated: CASSLGQPIKPQHF.

On this clonotype itself: This probably arose from a read error, given a far larger clone one base away. The rearrangement uses TRBV6-9 and TRBJ2-2, with a weak D call TRBD1 (7 bases). Trimming removed 2 bases at V and 9 bases at J, with 16 bases between. Germline CDR1 and CDR2: MNHGY and SVAAGI. CDR3 size: 15 residues. The chain's CDR3 is CASSYDRAGTWELFF. In nucleotides, the CDR3 is TGTGCCAGCAGTTATGACAGGGCGGGAACCTGGGAGCTGTTTTTT.

In this sample, this clonotype turned up many times. The DNA for the CDR3 is TGTGCCAGCAGCCCCCCTTGGACAGAACAAGAGACCCAGTACTTC. Translating gives CASSPPWTEQETQYF. The chain employs TRBV7-6 and TRBJ2-5; D might be TRBD1 (6 bases). Germline CDR1 reads SGHVS; CDR2 reads FNYEAQ. V lost 5 bases and J 2 bases, leaving 15 bases between the germline ends. This CDR3 has 15 residues.

This clonotype was counted a few times. The chain has TRBV27 and TRBJ1-6, with 9 bases aligning to TRBD1. V lost 7 bases, J lost 4 bases, and 8 bases stayed unmatched. The CDR3 sequence is 16 residues long. The germline CDR1 and CDR2 sequences are MNHEY and SMNVEV (reference sequence). CDR3 in DNA: TGTGCCAGCACCGTGGGACAGGGTTATTATAATTCACCCCTCCACTTT. Translated, it gives CASTVGQGYYNSPLHF.

This clonotype is classed as medium-sized (0.01 to 0.1%). The chain joins TRBV6-1 to TRBJ2-7; TRBD2 matches at 12 bases. The CDR3 has 15 residues. CDR1 MNHNS and CDR2 SASEGT come from the germline V gene. Trimming cost V 4 bases and J 3 bases; bases outside gene matches: 4. The CDR3 loop reads CASSAGLAGNYEQYF. The CDR3 region has the DNA TGTGCCAGCAGTGCTGGACTAGCGGGGAACTACGAGCAGTACTTC.

V usage is TRBV10-3 and J usage is TRBJ2-2; D is uncertain. CDR3 length: 16 residues. Per the germline V gene, CDR1 is ENHRY and CDR2 is SYGVKD. V lost 8 bases, J lost 0 bases, and 16 bases lay in between. CDR3 bases: TGTGCCATCTCCCAAAGGGCAGTATCGAACACCGGGGAGCTGTTTTTT. Translation: CAISQRAVSNTGELFF.

This clonotype was observed many times. J is TRBJ2-1 and V is TRBV9; 8 positions match TRBD2. V shed 4 bases, J shed 3 bases, and the junction held 6 bases outside the gene matches. Germline CDR1 and CDR2: SGDLS and YYNGEE. This CDR3 is 15 amino acids long. CDR3 loop: CASSPRLAHYNEQFF. CDR3 in DNA: TGTGCCAGCAGCCCCAGACTAGCGCACTACAATGAGCAGTTCTTC. Full variable domain (outside the CDR3, taken from reference TRBV9 and TRBJ2-1): DSGVTQTPKHLITATGQRVTLRCSPRSGDLSVYWYQQSLDQGLQFLIQYYNGEERAKGNILERFSAQQFPDLHSELNLSSLELGDSALYFCASSPRLAHYNEQFFGPGTRLTVL.

This clonotype was counted ten times or more. The chain uses TRBV4-2 and TRBJ2-3, with a possible D match to TRBD2 (6 bases). CDR3 size: 16 residues. Germline loops: CDR1 LGHNA, CDR2 YNFKEQ. The V and J ends lost 0 bases and 2 bases respectively, with 12 bases between them. CDR3 sequence (DNA): TGTGCCAGCAGCCAAGAAGACCGGGGGTTCACAGATACGCAGTATTTT. As protein: CASSQEDRGFTDTQYF.

This clonotype was seen many times. The V and J genes are TRBV10-3 and TRBJ2-3, with 7 bases identical to TRBD2. The V gene end was trimmed by 0 bases and the J gene end by 4 bases; junction bases not matched to a gene: 10. The CDR3 length is 17 residues. Germline loops: CDR1 ENHRY, CDR2 SYGVKD. The CDR3: CAISESSGGGAADTQYF. CDR3 coding DNA: TGTGCCATCAGTGAGTCGAGTGGCGGGGGAGCAGCAGATACGCAGTATTTT.

The sample holds many counts of this clonotype. The J gene is TRBJ2-7, the V gene TRBV28; weak D call: TRBD1 (6 bases). The CDR3 loop spans 13 amino acids. Looked up from germline, CDR1 is MDHEN and CDR2 is SYDVKM. V dropped 5 bases and J dropped 6 bases, with 14 bases sitting between them. The CDR3 spells CASSASGTPEQYV. The DNA for the CDR3 is TGTGCCAGCAGTGCCTCCGGGACACCCGAGCAGTACGTC.

V is TRBV6-1 and J is TRBJ1-3; the D gene is possibly TRBD1 (5 bases). V lost 7 bases and J lost 7, with 11 bases in between. The germline V gene has CDR1 MNHNS and CDR2 SASEGT. The CDR3 spans 12 residues. CDR3 sequence (DNA): TGTGCCAGCACCTCGGGGGGGAACACCATATATTTT. Amino acids: CASTSGGNTIYF.

This clonotype was counted at least ten times. This chain connects TRBV6-2 or TRBV6-3 to TRBJ1-1; D gene uncertain. The germline V and J ends were trimmed by 6 bases and 1 base, with 12 bases remaining between them. Looked up from germline, CDR1 is MNHEY and CDR2 is SVGEGT. The CDR3 spans 14 residues. The CDR3 nucleotides are TGTGCCAGCAGGAGCGGGAGCGCGAACACTGAAGCTTTCTTT. Its translation is CASRSGSANTEAFF.

This rearrangement joins TRBV28 to TRBJ2-1; D gene ambiguous. Germline values: CDR1 MDHEN, CDR2 SYDVKM. The CDR3 is 12 residues long. The V and J ends lost 8 bases and 5 bases respectively, with 10 bases between them. For the CDR3, the DNA is TGTGCCAGCGGCCCATTTCACAATGAGCAGTTCTTC. Amino acid sequence: CASGPFHNEQFF.

The chain couples TRBV30 to TRBJ2-1, with TRBD2 matching over 9 bases. Germline assignment: CDR1 GTSNPN and CDR2 SVGIG (reference sequence). V shed 2 bases, J shed 13 bases, and the junction held 6 bases outside the gene matches. This CDR3 spans 12 amino acids. CDR3 region: CAWSSGTSHQFF. For the CDR3, the DNA is TGTGCCTGGAGTTCCGGGACTAGCCATCAGTTCTTC.

This clonotype has ten or more counts. This chain joins TRBV9 and TRBJ2-1; D may be TRBD2 (5 bases). The CDR3 extends over 15 amino acids. Germline V gene sequence: CDR1 SGDLS, CDR2 YYNGEE. V lost 4 bases, J lost 8 bases, and 19 bases lay in between. As DNA, the CDR3 is TGTGCCAGCAGCCCTATAGGGAGTGAAAACTATGAGCAGTTCTTC. The encoded protein is CASSPIGSENYEQFF.

Many counts were recorded for this clonotype. The V and J genes are TRBV6-2 or TRBV6-3 and TRBJ2-4, with TRBD1 as a possible D gene (5 bases). This CDR3 is built from 16 residues. Looked up from germline, CDR1 is MNHEY and CDR2 is SVGEGT. V was pared by 1 base and J by 1 base, with 11 bases between. CDR3 protein: CASSYYGKGAKNIQYF. As DNA, the CDR3 is TGTGCCAGCAGTTACTATGGAAAGGGGGCCAAAAACATTCAGTACTTC.

This clonotype was seen ten or more times. This chain joins TRBV10-3 and TRBJ2-5, with 7 bases aligning to TRBD1. With 6 bases clipped from V and 3 bases from J, the junction kept 1 base outside the gene matches. CDR1 is ENHRY, CDR2 SYGVKD, per germline. The length of the CDR3 is 12 residues. The CDR3 region is CAIRGGEETQYF. As DNA, the CDR3 is TGTGCCATCAGAGGGGGCGAAGAGACCCAGTACTTC.

In this sample, this clonotype turned up many times. The rearrangement links TRBV27 to TRBJ2-3, with 8 bases fitting TRBD2. The CDR3 loop spans 14 amino acids. The ends lost 5 bases at V and 2 bases at J; junction bases unmatched: 3. The germline gives CDR1 MNHEY, CDR2 SMNVEV (reference sequence). This chain's CDR3 is CASSRREDTDTQYF. In DNA form, the CDR3 reads TGTGCCAGCAGTCGGCGGGAGGACACAGATACGCAGTATTTT.

The sample holds many counts of this clonotype. The V and J genes are TRBV19 and TRBJ1-3; possible D gene TRBD1, 6 bases. Looked up from germline, CDR1 is LNHDA and CDR2 is SQIVND (reference sequence). CDR3 length: 15 residues. Trimming left V 5 bases short and J 2 bases short, with 13 bases between. DNA of the CDR3: TGTGCCAGTAGTGCCCTGCGGGGGCCTGGAAACACCATATATTTT. Translating it yields CASSALRGPGNTIYF.